The T cell receptor beta chain described here comes from a study of blood T cell repertoires in COVID-19. TCRdb keeps only in-frame clones here, not all; method: immunoSEQ multiplex PCR. Of about 23,000 clones in the sample, approximately 90% are singletons; the top ten hold 6.3%. Sequencing was carried out using peripheral blood. This TCR was recovered from a woman older than 75 with active COVID-19.

CDR3 nucleotide sequence: TGTGCCAGCAGTTACGGGACTAGCGGCTACGAGCAGTACTTC. Its protein is CASSYGTSGYEQYF. V usage is TRBV2 and J usage is TRBJ2-7; TRBD2 matches 11 bases. This CDR3 is 14 amino acids long. Losses at the gene ends were 5 bases for V and 3 bases for J; bases not matched to a gene: 3. From germline, CDR1 is SNHLY and CDR2 FYNNEI.